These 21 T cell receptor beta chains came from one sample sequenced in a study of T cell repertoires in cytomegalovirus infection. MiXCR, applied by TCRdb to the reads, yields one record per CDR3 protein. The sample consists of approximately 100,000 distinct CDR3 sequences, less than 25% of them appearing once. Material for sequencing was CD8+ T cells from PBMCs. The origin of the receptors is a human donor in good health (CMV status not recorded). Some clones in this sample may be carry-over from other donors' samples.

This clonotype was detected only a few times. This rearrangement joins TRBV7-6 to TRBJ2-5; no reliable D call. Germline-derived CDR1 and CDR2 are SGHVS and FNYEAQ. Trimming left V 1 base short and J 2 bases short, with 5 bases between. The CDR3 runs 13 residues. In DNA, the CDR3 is TGTGCCAGCAGCTTAGTTGTTCAAGAGACCCAGTACTTC. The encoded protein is CASSLVVQETQYF. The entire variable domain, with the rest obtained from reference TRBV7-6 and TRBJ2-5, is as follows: GAGVSQSPRYKVTKRGQDVALRCDPISGHVSLYWYRQALGQGPEFLTYFNYEAQQDKSGLPNDRFSAERPEGSISTLTIQRTEQRDSAMYRCASSLVVQETQYFGPGTRLLVL.

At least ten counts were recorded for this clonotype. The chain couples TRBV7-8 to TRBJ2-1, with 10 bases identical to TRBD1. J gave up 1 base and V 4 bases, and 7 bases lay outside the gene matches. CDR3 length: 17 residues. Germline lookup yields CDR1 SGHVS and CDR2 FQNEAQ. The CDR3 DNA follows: TGTGCCAGCAGCTCCGACCCGGACAGGGGGTCCTACAATGAGCAGTTCTTC. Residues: CASSSDPDRGSYNEQFF.

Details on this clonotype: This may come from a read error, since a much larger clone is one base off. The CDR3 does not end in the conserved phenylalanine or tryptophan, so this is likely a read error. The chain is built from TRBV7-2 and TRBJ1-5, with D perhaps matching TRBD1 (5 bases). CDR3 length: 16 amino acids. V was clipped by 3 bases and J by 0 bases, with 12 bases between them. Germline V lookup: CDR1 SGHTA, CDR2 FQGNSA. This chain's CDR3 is CASSFAGAYSNQPQHS. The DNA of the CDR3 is TGTGCCAGCAGCTTCGCCGGGGCGTATAGCAATCAGCCCCAGCATTCT.

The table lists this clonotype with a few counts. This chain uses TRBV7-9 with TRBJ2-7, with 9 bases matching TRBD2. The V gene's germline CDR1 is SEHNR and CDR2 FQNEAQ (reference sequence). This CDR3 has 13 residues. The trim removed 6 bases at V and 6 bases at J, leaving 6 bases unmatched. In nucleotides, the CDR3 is TGTGCCAGCAGTTCAGGGCGGGGGGGCGAGCAGTACTTC. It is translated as CASSSGRGGEQYF.

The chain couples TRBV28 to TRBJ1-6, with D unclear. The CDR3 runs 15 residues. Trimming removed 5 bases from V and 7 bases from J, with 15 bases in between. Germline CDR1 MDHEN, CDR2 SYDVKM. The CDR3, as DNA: TGTGCCAGCAGTCAAGTGTCAGAGATCAATTCACCCCTCCACTTT. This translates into CASSQVSEINSPLHF.

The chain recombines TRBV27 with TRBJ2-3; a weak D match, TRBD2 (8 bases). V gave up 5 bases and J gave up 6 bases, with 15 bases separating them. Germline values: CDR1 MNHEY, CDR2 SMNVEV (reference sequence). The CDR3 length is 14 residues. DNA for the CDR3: TGTGCCAGCAGTCGGACTAGCAGGGGGGATACGCAGTATTTT. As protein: CASSRTSRGDTQYF.

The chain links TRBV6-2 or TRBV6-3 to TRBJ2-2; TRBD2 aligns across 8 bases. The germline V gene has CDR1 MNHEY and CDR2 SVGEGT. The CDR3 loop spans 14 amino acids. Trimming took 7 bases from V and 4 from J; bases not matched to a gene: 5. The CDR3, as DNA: TGTGCCAGCATAACTAGCGGTCTCACCGGGGAGCTGTTTTTT. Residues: CASITSGLTGELFF.

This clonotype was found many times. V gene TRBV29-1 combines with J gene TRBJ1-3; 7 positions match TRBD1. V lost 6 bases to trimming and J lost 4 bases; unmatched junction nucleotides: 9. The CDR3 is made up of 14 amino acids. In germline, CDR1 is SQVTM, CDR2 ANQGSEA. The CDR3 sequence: CSVETGVSGNTIYF. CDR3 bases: TGCAGCGTGGAAACAGGGGTATCGGGAAACACCATATATTTT.

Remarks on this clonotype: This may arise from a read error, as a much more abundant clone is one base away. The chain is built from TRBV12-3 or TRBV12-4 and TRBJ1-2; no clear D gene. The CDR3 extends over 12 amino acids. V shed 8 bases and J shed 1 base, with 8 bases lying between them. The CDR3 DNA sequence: TGTGCCAGCGGTTACGGTAACTATGGCTACACCTTC. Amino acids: CASGYGNYGYTF.

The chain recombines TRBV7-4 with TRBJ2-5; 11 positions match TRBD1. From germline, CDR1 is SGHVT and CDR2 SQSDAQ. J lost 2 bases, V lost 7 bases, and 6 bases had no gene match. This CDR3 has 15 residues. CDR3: CASTFGQGAQETQYF. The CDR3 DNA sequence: TGTGCCAGCACTTTCGGACAGGGGGCACAAGAGACCCAGTACTTC.

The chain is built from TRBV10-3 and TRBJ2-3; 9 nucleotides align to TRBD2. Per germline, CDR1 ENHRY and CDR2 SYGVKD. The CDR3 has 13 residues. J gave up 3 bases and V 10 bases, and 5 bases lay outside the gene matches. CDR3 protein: CATLAGLTDTQYF. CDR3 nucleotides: TGTGCCACCCTAGCGGGGTTAACAGATACGCAGTATTTT.

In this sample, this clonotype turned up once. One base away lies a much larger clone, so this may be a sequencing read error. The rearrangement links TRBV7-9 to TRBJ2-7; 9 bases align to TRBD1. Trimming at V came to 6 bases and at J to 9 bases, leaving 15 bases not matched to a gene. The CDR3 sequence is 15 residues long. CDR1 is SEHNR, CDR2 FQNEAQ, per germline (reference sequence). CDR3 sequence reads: CASSPTGGNPKGQYF. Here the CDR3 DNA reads TGTGCCAGCAGTCCTACAGGGGGCAACCCTAAGGGGCAGTACTTC.

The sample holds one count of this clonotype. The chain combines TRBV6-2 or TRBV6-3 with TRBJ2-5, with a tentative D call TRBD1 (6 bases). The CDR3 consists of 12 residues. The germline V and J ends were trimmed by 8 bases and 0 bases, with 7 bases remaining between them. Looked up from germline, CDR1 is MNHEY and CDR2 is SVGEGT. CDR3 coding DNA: TGTGCCAGCGAGGGGGACCAAGAGACCCAGTACTTC. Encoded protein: CASEGDQETQYF.

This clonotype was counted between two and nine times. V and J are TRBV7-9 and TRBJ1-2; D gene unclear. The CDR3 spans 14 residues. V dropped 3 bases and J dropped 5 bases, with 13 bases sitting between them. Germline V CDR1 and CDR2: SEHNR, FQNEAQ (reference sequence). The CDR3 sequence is CASSLSVAAYGYTF. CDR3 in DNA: TGTGCCAGCAGCTTGAGTGTGGCCGCGTATGGCTACACCTTC.

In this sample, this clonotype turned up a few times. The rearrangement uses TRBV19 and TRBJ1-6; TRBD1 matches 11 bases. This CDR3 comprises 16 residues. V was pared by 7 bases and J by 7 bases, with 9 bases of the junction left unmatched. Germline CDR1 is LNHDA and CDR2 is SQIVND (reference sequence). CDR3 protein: CASIADRGLTNSPLHF. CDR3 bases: TGTGCCAGTATCGCGGACAGGGGGCTGACGAATTCACCCCTCCACTTT.

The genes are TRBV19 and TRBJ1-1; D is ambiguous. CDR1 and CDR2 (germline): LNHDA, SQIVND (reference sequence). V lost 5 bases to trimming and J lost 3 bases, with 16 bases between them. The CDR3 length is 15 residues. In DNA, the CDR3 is TGTGCCAGTAGTGGAGGTGCCTCGGGCCACACTGAAGCTTTCTTT. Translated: CASSGGASGHTEAFF.

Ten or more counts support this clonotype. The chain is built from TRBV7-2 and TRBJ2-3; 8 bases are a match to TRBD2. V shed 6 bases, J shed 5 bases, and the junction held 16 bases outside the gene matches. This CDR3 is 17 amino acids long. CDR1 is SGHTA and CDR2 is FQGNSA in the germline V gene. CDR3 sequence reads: CASRSLNDRGGRDTQYF. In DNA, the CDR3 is TGTGCCAGCAGATCCTTGAATGATCGGGGGGGCCGAGATACGCAGTATTTT. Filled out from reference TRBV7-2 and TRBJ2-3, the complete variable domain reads GAGVSQSPSNKVTEKGKDVELRCDPISGHTALYWYRQSLGQGLEFLIYFQGNSAPDKSGLPSDRFSAERTGGSVSTLTIQRTQQEDSAVYLCASRSLNDRGGRDTQYFGPGTRLTVL.

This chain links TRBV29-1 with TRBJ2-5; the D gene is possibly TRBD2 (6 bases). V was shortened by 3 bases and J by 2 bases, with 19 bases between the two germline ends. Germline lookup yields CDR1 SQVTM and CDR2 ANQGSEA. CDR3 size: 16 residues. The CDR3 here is CSVDSWQGLDQETQYF. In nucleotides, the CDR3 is TGCAGCGTTGATTCCTGGCAGGGACTCGATCAAGAGACCCAGTACTTC.

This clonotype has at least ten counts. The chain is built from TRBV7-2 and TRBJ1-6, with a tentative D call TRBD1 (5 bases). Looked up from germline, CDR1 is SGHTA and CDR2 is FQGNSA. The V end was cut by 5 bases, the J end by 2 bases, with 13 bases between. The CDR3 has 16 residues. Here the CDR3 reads CASSALVTAYNSPLHF. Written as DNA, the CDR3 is TGTGCCAGCAGCGCCCTTGTGACAGCCTATAATTCACCCCTCCACTTT. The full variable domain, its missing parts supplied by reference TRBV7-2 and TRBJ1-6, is GAGVSQSPSNKVTEKGKDVELRCDPISGHTALYWYRQSLGQGLEFLIYFQGNSAPDKSGLPSDRFSAERTGGSVSTLTIQRTQQEDSAVYLCASSALVTAYNSPLHFGNGTRLTVT.

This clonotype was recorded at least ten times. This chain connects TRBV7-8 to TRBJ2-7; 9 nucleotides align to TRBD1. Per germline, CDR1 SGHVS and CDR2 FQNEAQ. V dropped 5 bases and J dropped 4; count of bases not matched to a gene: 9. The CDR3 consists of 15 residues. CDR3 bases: TGTGCCAGCAGCACAGAGGTGACAGGGGGATACGAGCAGTACTTC. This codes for CASSTEVTGGYEQYF.

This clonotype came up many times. CDR3 coding DNA: TGTGCCAGCAGCCCCTCGTGGAGAGATGAAAAACTGTTTTTT. Protein: CASSPSWRDEKLFF. The rearrangement uses TRBV7-6 and TRBJ1-4; no clear D gene. Germline-derived CDR1 and CDR2 are SGHVS and FNYEAQ. The CDR3 is made up of 14 amino acids. The V end lost 5 bases, the J end lost 6 bases, and 13 bases lay between the germline ends.